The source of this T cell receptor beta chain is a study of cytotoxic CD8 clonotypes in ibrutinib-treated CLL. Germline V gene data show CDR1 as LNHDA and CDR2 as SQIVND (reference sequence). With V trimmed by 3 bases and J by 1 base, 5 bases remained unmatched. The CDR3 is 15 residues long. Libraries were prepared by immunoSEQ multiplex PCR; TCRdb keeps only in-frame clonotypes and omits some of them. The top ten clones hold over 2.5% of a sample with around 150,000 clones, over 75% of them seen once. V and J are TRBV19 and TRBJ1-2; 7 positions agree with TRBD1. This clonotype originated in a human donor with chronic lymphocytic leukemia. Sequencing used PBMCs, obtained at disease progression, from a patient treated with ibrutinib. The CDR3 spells CASSIVGQNNYGYTF. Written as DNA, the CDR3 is TGTGCCAGTAGTATCGTGGGACAGAATAACTATGGCTACACCTTC.